The TCR beta chain under discussion was sequenced for a study of blood T cell repertoires in COVID-19. Trimming took off 1 base at V and 4 bases at J, with 8 bases between the two ends. The CDR3 consists of 13 residues. Germline V gives CDR1 SGHDT, CDR2 YYEEEE. The data were produced by immunoSEQ multiplex PCR, yet TCRdb's version contains in-frame clones alone and is incomplete. The data show over 200,000 clones, with roughly 87% seen just once and under 2% held by the top ten. The rearrangement links TRBV5-6 to TRBJ1-2; no firm D call. The origin of this receptor is a man in his forties or fifties with active or convalescent COVID-19. Sequencing used peripheral blood. CDR3 residues: CASSLRYFYGYTF. The CDR3 DNA reads TGTGCCAGCAGCTTGAGATACTTCTATGGCTACACCTTC.